This TCR beta chain was captured in a study of OX40 agonist ivuxolimab in advanced cancers. Study background: Ivuxolimab, which is an agonistic anti-OX40 (CD134) antibody, was administered to the patients. Study-level points and caveats: Mean expanded clone counts were higher in CD8+ than CD4+ T cells.

As regards this clone: Its target is unknown.

Some clones are missing from TCRdb's copy, which holds only in-frame ones; the method was immunoSEQ multiplex PCR. This repertoire shows more than 75,000 clones, 84% found once; its top ten account for approximately 6.3%. Exclusion applied to patients with autoimmune disease history or systemic immunosuppression. The length of the CDR3 is 13 residues. V lost 0 bases to trimming and J lost 2 bases, with 4 bases between them. From germline, CDR1 is SGHTA and CDR2 FQGNSA. The sample in question was CD4+ or CD8+ T cells sorted from blood, obtained in a trial of the OX40 agonist ivuxolimab. This chain links TRBV7-2 with TRBJ2-5, with unresolved D. The receptor's source is an adult with an advanced solid tumor such as melanoma, head and neck, liver or kidney cancer. In nucleotides, the CDR3 is TGTGCCAGCAGCTTAGCCCGTCAAGAGACCCAGTACTTC. Its translation: CASSLARQETQYF.